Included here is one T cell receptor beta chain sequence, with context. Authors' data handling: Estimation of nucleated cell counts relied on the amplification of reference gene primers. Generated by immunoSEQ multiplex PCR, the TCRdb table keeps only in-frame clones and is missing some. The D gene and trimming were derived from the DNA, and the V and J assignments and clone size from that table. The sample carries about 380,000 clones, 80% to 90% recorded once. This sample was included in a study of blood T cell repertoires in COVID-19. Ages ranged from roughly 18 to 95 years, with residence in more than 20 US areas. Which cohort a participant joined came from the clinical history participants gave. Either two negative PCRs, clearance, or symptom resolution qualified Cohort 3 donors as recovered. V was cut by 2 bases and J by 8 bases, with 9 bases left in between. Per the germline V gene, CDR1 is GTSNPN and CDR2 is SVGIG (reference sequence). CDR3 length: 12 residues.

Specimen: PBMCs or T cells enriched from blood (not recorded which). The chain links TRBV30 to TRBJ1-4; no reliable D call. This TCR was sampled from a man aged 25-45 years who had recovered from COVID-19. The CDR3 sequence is CAWSWRVEKLFF. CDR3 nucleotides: TGTGCCTGGAGTTGGAGGGTCGAAAAACTGTTTTTT.